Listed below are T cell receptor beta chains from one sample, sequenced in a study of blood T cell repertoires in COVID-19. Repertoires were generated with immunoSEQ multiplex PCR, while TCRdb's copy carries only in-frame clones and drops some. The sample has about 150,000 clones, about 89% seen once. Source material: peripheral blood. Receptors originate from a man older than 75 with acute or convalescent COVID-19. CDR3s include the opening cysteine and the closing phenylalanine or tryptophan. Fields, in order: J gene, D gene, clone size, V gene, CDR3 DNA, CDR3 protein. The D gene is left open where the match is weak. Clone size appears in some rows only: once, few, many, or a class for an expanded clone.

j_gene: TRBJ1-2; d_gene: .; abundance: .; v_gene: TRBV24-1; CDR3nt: TGTGCCACCCAAGGACAAACTAACTATGGCTACACCTTC; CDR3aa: CATQGQTNYGYTF
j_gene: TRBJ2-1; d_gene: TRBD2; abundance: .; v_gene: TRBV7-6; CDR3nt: TGTGCCAGCAGCCCAGCGGGGGGGCGTTACAATGAGCAGTTCTTC; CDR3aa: CASSPAGGRYNEQFF
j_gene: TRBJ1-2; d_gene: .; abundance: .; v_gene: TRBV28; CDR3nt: TGTGCCAGCACTCAACCGCGGGGCCCGATAGGCTACACCTTC; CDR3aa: CASTQPRGPIGYTF
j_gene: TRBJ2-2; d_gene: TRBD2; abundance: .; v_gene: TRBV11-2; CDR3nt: TGTGCCAGCGTCAGAAGGACTAGCGGGCCGACCGGGGAGCTGTTTTTT; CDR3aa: CASVRRTSGPTGELFF
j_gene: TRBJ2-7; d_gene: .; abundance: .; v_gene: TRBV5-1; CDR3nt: TGCGCCAGCAGCTTCTGGGCAGGGGGGCCCTACGAGCAGTACTTC; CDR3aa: CASSFWAGGPYEQYF
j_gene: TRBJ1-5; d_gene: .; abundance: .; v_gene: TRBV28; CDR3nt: TGTGCCAGCAGCACAGGAGGGCAGACGAATCAGCCCCAGCATTTT; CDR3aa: CASSTGGQTNQPQHF
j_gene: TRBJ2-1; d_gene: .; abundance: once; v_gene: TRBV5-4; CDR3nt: TGTGCCAGCAGTCCAGGGTTGTCCTACAATGAGCAGTTCTTC; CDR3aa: CASSPGLSYNEQFF
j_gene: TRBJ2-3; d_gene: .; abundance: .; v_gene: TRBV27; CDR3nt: TGTGCCATCGGAGTTGGTCAGGGGAGCACAGATACGCAGTATTTT; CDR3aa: CAIGVGQGSTDTQYF
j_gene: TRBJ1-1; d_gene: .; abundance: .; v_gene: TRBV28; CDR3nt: TGTGCCAGCAGTTTATACTTCAGGGAAACTGAAGCTTTCTTT; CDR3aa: CASSLYFRETEAFF
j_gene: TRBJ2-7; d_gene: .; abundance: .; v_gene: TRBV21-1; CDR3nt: TGTGCCAGCAGCAAACTGGTAGCGGGAGGGCAGCACGAGCAGTACTTC; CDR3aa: CASSKLVAGGQHEQYF
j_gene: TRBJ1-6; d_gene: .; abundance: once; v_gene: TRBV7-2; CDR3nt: TGTGCCAGCAGCTTAGCGGGTGGCAGGTCAAATTCACCCCTCCACTTT; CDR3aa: CASSLAGGRSNSPLHF
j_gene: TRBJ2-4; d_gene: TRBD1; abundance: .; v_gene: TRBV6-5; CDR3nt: TGTGCCAGCAGCTCACCTACAGGGGCTCAGTACTTC; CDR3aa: CASSSPTGAQYF
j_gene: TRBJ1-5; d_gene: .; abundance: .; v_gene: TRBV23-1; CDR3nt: TGCGCCAGCAGTCTACACCAGGCGAGTGGGTTCAATCAGCCCCAGCATTTT; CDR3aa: CASSLHQASGFNQPQHF
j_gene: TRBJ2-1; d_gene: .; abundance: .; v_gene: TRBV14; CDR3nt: TGTGCCAGCAGCCAAGATGGAGGAAATTCCTACAATGAGCAGTTCTTC; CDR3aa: CASSQDGGNSYNEQFF
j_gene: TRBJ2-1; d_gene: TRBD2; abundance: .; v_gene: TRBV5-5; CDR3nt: TGTGCCAGCAGCTTGGTTCGGGGGGACCTAAACAATGAGCAGTTCTTC; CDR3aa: CASSLVRGDLNNEQFF
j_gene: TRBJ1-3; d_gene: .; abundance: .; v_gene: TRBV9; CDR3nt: TGTGCCAGCAGCGAACAGGTGCTCTCTGGAAACACCATATATTTT; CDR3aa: CASSEQVLSGNTIYF
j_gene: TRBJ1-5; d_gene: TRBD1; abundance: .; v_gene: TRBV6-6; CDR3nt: TGTGCCAGCCGTCATATCGGGGGACAGACAGTTTCGAGCAATCAGCCCCAGCATTTT; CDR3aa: CASRHIGGQTVSSNQPQHF
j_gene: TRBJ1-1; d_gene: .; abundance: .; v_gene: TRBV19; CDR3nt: TGTGCCAGTAGTATATGGGTCAGGGCTGGTAACACTGAAGCTTTCTTT; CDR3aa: CASSIWVRAGNTEAFF
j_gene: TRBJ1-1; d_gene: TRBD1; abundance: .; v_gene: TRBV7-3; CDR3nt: TGTGCCAGCAGCTCCGGGACAGGGGGTGAAGCTTTCTTT; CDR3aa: CASSSGTGGEAFF
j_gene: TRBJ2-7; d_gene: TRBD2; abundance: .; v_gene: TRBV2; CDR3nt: TGTGCCAGCAGTGAATGGCTAGCGGGGGTCTCCTACGAGCAGTACTTC; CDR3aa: CASSEWLAGVSYEQYF
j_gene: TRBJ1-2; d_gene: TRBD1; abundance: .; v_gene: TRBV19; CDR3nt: TGTGCCAGTAGGGGGAAAGGGACAGGCCTCGGCTACACCTTC; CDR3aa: CASRGKGTGLGYTF
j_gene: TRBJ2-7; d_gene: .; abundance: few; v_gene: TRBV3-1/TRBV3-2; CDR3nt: TGTGCCAGCAGCCAAGCAGGTTCGCGACAGTACGAGCAGTACTTC; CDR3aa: CASSQAGSRQYEQYF
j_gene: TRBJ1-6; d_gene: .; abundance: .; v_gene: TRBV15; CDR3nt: TGTGCCACCAGTCCGGACAGCTCCTATAATTCACCCCTCCACTTT; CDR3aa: CATSPDSSYNSPLHF
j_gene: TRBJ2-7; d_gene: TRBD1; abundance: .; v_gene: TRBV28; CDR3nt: TGTGCCAGCAGTCCAGGGACAGGGTACGAGCAGTACTTC; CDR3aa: CASSPGTGYEQYF
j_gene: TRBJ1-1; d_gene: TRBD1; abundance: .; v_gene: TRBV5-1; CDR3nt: TGCGCCAGCAGCTTGGACAGGGGAGTTATGAACACTGAAGCTTTCTTT; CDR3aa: CASSLDRGVMNTEAFF
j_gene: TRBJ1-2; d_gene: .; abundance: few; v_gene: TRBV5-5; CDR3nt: TGTGCCAGCAGCGATGACAGTATTCCTTATAACTATGGCTACACCTTC; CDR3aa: CASSDDSIPYNYGYTF
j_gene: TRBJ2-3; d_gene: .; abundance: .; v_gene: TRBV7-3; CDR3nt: TGTGCCAGCAGCTTAAGCCCCGAGGGAGATACGCAGTATTTT; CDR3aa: CASSLSPEGDTQYF
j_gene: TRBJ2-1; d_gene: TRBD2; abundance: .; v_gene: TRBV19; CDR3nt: TGTGCCAGTATCGCCAGACTAGCGGGAGTCGATGAGCAGTTCTTC; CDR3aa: CASIARLAGVDEQFF
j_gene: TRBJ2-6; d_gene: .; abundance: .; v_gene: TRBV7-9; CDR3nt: TGTGCCAGCAGCAGACAGGTTTCCATGTCTGGGGCCAACGTCCTGACTTTC; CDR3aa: CASSRQVSMSGANVLTF
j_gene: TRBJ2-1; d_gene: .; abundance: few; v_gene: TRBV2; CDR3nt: TGTGCCAGCAACGGCGGGGGCCGTCGAAATGAGCAGTTCTTC; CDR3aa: CASNGGGRRNEQFF
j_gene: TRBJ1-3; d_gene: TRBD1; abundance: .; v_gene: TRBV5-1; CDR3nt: TGCGCCAGCAGCCCCGGGACAGGGTCTGGAAACACCATATATTTT; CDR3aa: CASSPGTGSGNTIYF
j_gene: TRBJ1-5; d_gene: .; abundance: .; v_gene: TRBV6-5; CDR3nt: TGTGCCAGCAGTTACGGCGCGCAGGGCGGCAATCAGCCCCAGCATTTT; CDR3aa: CASSYGAQGGNQPQHF
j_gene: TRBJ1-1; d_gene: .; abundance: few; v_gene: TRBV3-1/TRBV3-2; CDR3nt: TGTGCCAGCAGCCAGGAGGGGACTGAAGCTTTCTTT; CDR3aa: CASSQEGTEAFF
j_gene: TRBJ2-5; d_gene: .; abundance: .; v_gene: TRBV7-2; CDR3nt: TGTGCCAGCAGCTTAGTCAGCCAAGAGACCCAGTACTTC; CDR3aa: CASSLVSQETQYF
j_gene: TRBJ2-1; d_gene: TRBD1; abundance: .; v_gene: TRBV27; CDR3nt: TGTGCCAGCAGTTTAGGGACAGGGCGTGAGCAGTTCTTC; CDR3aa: CASSLGTGREQFF
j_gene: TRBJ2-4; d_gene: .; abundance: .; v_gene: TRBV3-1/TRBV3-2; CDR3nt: TGTGCCAGCAGCCAACCAGGGCCATCGAACATTCAGTACTTC; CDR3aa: CASSQPGPSNIQYF
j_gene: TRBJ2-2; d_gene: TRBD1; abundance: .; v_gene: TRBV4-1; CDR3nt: TGCGCCAGCAGCCAAGATGAAGGGACAGGGTCCGGGGAGCTGTTTTTT; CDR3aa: CASSQDEGTGSGELFF
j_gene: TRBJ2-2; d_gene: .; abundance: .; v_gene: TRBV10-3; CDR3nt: TGTGCCATCAGTGGTGGTAGCGGGAACACCGGGGAGCTGTTTTTT; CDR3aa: CAISGGSGNTGELFF
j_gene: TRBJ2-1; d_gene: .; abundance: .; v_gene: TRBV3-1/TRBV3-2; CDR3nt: TGTGCCAGCAGCCAGTGGCTAGCGAATTACAATGAGCAGTTCTTC; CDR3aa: CASSQWLANYNEQFF
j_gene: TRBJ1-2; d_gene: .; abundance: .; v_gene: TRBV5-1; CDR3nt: TGCGCCAGCAGCTTGGGACAGGATGGCTACACCTTC; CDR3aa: CASSLGQDGYTF
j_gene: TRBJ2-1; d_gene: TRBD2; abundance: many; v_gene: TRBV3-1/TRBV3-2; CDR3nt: TGTGCCAGCAGCGCCAAGATAGCGCCGCTAGCGGGAGACGATGAGCAGTTCTTC; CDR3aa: CASSAKIAPLAGDDEQFF
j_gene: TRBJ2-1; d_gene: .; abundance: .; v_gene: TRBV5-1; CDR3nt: TGCGCCAGCAGCGAGGGAGTGCGGAACAATGAGCAGTTCTTC; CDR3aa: CASSEGVRNNEQFF
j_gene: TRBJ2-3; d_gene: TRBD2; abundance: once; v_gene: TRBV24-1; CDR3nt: TGTGCCACCAGTGAGTCCGGACTAGTCGCCTTCACAGATACGCAGTATTTT; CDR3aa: CATSESGLVAFTDTQYF
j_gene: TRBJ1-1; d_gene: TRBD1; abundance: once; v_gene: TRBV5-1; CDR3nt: TGCGCCAGCTGGGACAGGCCGGGGGACACTGAAGCTTTCTTT; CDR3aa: CASWDRPGDTEAFF
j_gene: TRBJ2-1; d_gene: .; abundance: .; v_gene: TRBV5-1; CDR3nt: TGCGCCAGCAATGAGGGCTCCTACAATGAGCAGTTCTTC; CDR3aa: CASNEGSYNEQFF
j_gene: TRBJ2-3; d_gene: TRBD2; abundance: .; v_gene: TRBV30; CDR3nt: TGTGCCTGGAGTCCCGGACTAGCGGGTACAGATACGCAGTATTTT; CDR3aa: CAWSPGLAGTDTQYF
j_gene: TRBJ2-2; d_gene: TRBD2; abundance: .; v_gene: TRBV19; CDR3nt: TGTGCCAGTAGCACACTAGCGGGAGGGTCCGGGGAGCTGTTTTTT; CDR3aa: CASSTLAGGSGELFF
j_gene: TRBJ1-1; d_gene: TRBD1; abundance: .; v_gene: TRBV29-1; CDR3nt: TGCAGCGCCTCTCGACAGGGGAGCACTGAAGCTTTCTTT; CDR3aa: CSASRQGSTEAFF
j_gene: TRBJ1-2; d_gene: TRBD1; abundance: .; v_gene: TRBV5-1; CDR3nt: TGCGCCAGCCGACAAGGACAGGGGGACTATGGCTACACCTTC; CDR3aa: CASRQGQGDYGYTF
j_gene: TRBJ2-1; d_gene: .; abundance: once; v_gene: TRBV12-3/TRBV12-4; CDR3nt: TGTGCCAGCAGTTTACAGGGGACTGAGCAGTTCTTC; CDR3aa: CASSLQGTEQFF
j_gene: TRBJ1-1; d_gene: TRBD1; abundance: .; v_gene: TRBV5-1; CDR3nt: TGCGCCAGCAGCTTAAGGGACAGGGAGATTTCTGAAGCTTTCTTT; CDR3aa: CASSLRDREISEAFF
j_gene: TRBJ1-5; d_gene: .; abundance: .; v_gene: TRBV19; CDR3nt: TGTGCCAGTAGTATAGTTTCAGGGGCCAGCAATCAGCCCCAGCATTTT; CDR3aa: CASSIVSGASNQPQHF
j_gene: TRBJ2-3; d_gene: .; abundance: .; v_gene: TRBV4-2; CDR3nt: TGTGCCAGCAGCCAAGTGGCCGGGGGTTCTAGCACAGATACGCAGTATTTT; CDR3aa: CASSQVAGGSSTDTQYF
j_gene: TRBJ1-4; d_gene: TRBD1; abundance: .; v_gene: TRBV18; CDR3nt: TGTGCCAGCTCGCAGACAGGGTACGATGAAAAACTGTTTTTT; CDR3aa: CASSQTGYDEKLFF
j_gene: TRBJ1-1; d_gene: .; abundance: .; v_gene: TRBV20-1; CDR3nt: TGCAGAGCTAGGGTTGGGGGGGTGGCTTTCTTT; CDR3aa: CRARVGGVAFF
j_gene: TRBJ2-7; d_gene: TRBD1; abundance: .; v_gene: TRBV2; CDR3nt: TGTGCCAGCAGTGGACAGGGGGGAGACGAGCAGTACTTC; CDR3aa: CASSGQGGDEQYF
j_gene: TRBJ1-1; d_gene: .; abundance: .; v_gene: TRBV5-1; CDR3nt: TGCGCCAGCAGCTTGGGGGGGACGGGGGGAAAGACTGAAGCTTTCTTT; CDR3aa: CASSLGGTGGKTEAFF